This T cell receptor beta chain was observed in a study of blood T cell repertoires in COVID-19. Turning to the study itself: Sites across the United States, Italy and Spain contributed samples from acute and convalescent COVID-19.

The Seattle patients, enrolled during active infection, were followed longitudinally. Germline V gives CDR1 KGHSH, CDR2 LQKENI. The CDR3 runs 12 residues. Deletions cut 2 bases from V and 4 bases from J, with 6 bases between. In the study's own analysis: Amplification with reference gene primers provided the estimates of nucleated cell counts. Data came from immunoSEQ multiplex PCR; TCRdb stores just in-frame clones and leaves some out. Clone size and V and J calls were adopted from that table, with D and trimming inferred from the DNA. The data hold 150,000 to 200,000 clones, with around nine tenths observed a single time.

The receptor was derived from a woman in her 70s with COVID-19, enrolled during active disease. The sequenced material came from peripheral blood. The rearrangement links TRBV18 to TRBJ2-7, with D unresolved. The chain's CDR3 is CASSPSRYEQYF. The CDR3 DNA reads TGTGCCAGCTCACCAAGCCGATACGAGCAGTACTTC.